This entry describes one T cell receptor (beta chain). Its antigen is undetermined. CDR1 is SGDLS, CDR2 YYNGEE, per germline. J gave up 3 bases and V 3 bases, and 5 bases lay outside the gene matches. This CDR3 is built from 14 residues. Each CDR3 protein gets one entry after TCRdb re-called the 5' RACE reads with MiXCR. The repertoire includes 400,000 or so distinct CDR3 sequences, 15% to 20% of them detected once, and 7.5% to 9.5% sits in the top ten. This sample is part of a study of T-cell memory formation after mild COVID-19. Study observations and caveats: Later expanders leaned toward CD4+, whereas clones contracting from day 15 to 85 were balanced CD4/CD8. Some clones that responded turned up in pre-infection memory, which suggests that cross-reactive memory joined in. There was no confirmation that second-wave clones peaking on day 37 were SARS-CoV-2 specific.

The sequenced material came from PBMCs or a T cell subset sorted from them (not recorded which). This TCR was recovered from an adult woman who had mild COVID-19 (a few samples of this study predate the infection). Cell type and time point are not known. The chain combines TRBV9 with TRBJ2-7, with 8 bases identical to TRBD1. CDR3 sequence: CASSGRTGNYEQYF. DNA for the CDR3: TGTGCCAGCAGCGGGAGGACAGGGAACTACGAGCAGTACTTC.